A single sample is the source of the 8 T cell receptor beta chains below, sequenced in a study of a mutant IDH1 vaccine in newly diagnosed glioma. Libraries were prepared by immunoSEQ multiplex PCR; TCRdb keeps only in-frame clonotypes and omits some of them. The sample yields tens of thousands of clones, about 86% seen once. Documented time point: baseline, week 1 (first vaccination visit). The treatment here: pre-vaccination baseline after standard-of-care therapy. Sequencing used peripheral blood mononuclear cells (PBMCs), obtained from a glioma patient treated with radiotherapy, temozolomide or both. The receptors originated from a woman between 18 and 29 years old with glioma. Some clones in this sample may be carry-over from other donors' samples.

The chain is built from TRBV9 and TRBJ1-2, with unresolved D. Germline CDR1 is SGDLS and CDR2 is YYNGEE. V lost 1 base, J lost 3 bases, and 7 bases lay in between. This CDR3 region has 13 residues. Here the CDR3 reads CASSVKLDYGYTF. The CDR3 nucleotides are TGTGCCAGCAGCGTAAAGTTGGACTATGGCTACACCTTC.

The chain uses TRBV27 and TRBJ2-7; a weak D match, TRBD2 (5 bases). Germline V gives CDR1 MNHEY, CDR2 SMNVEV (reference sequence). Trimming stripped 3 bases from V and 2 bases from J, with 11 bases between. CDR3 length: 14 residues. Here the CDR3 DNA reads TGTGCCAGCAGTTTTGAGGGCAATACCTACGAGCAGTACTTC. Its translation: CASSFEGNTYEQYF.

CDR3 residues: CASSLDTFTYEQYF. The CDR3 nucleotides read TGCGCCAGCAGCTTGGACACCTTCACCTACGAGCAGTACTTC. V usage is TRBV5-1 and J usage is TRBJ2-7; no definite D call. Germline V gene data show CDR1 as SGHRS and CDR2 as YFSETQ. The CDR3 runs 14 residues. V gave up 0 bases and J gave up 2 bases, with 9 bases separating them.

The chain carries TRBV7-9 and TRBJ2-7; TRBD1 matches 11 bases. The V gene end was trimmed by 5 bases and the J gene end by 0 bases; junction bases not matched to a gene: 6. The CDR3 loop spans 16 amino acids. Germline assignment: CDR1 SEHNR and CDR2 FQNEAQ (reference sequence). The CDR3 DNA reads TGTGCCAGCAGCCACACCGGGACAGGGGGCTCCTACGAGCAGTACTTC. Its translation: CASSHTGTGGSYEQYF.

This chain connects TRBV7-9 to TRBJ1-2; 7 bases line up with TRBD1. This CDR3 contains 14 residues. Germline CDR1 is SEHNR and CDR2 is FQNEAQ (reference sequence). The J segment lost 2 bases and the V segment lost 6 bases, leaving 6 bases of the junction unmatched. The CDR3 DNA reads as TGTGCCAGCAGGGGGCAGGGACAGAACTATGGCTACACCTTC. Its translation is CASRGQGQNYGYTF.

The chain recombines TRBV7-2 with TRBJ1-6; perhaps TRBD1 as D (5 bases). The V gene's germline CDR1 is SGHTA and CDR2 FQGNSA. This CDR3 comprises 19 residues. V lost 3 bases to trimming and J lost 0 bases, with 18 bases between them. The CDR3 coding sequence is TGTGCCAGCAGCTTCCTGAGTACTGGGGGGAGCTCCTATAATTCACCCCTCCACTTT. Its protein product is CASSFLSTGGSSYNSPLHF. The variable domain in full, completed from reference TRBV7-2 and TRBJ1-6, reads GAGVSQSPSNKVTEKGKDVELRCDPISGHTALYWYRQSLGQGLEFLIYFQGNSAPDKSGLPSDRFSAERTGGSVSTLTIQRTQQEDSAVYLCASSFLSTGGSSYNSPLHFGNGTRLTVT.

The rearrangement links TRBV11-1 to TRBJ2-5; D is perhaps TRBD1 or TRBD2 (5 bases each). This CDR3 contains 14 residues. Trimming left V 5 bases short and J 2 bases short, with 12 bases between. Germline V gene sequence: CDR1 SGHAT, CDR2 FQDESV (reference sequence). CDR3: CASSVGTLQETQYF. CDR3 bases: TGTGCCAGCAGCGTCGGGACCCTACAAGAGACCCAGTACTTC.

The chain links TRBV5-1 to TRBJ2-5; D is perhaps TRBD1 (6 bases). The germline gives CDR1 SGHRS, CDR2 YFSETQ. The CDR3 contains 14 residues. V lost 0 bases, J lost 5 bases, and 11 bases lay in between. In nucleotides, the CDR3 is TGCGCCAGCAGCTTGGACAGGGTAGGGGAGACCCAGTACTTC. Protein: CASSLDRVGETQYF. Variable domain in full (rest from reference TRBV5-1 and TRBJ2-5): KAGVTQTPRYLIKTRGQQVTLSCSPISGHRSVSWYQQTPGQGLQFLFEYFSETQRNKGNFPGRFSGRQFSNSRSEMNVSTLELGDSALYLCASSLDRVGETQYFGPGTRLLVL.